The rows below give T cell receptor beta chains drawn from one sample of a study of T cells in Graves' hyperthyroidism and ophthalmopathy. MiXCR, applied by TCRdb to the multiplex PCR reads, yields one record per CDR3 protein. The data contain 400,000 to 600,000 distinct CDR3 sequences, 15% to 20% of them seen just once; the ten biggest clones take up 25% to 30%. Sequencing was done on a sample of blood. These TCRs come from a woman in her thirties with Graves' ophthalmopathy. Both conserved end residues are part of each CDR3. Each record gives: CDR3 protein, J gene, V gene, clone size. Expanded clones get a size class; other rows say once, few or many, or leave the size out.

CASRGLAASTDTQYF TRBJ2-3 TRBV19 few
CSASEQGAMGEKLFF TRBJ1-4 TRBV20-1 many
CASSELGLNTDTQYF TRBJ2-3 TRBV6-1 few
CATSGAGGYNEQFF TRBJ2-1 TRBV24-1 many
CAGSPGQAYEQYF TRBJ2-7 TRBV19 few
CASSHQGPTEAFF TRBJ1-1 TRBV4-1 many
CASSFDRDYGYTF TRBJ1-2 TRBV5-1 .
CASSFGGVADTQYF TRBJ2-3 TRBV7-8 many
CASMGARNQPQHF TRBJ1-5 TRBV6-2/TRBV6-3 many
CASSSFRGVYEQYF TRBJ2-7 TRBV11-2 many
CASTDDRGFREQFF TRBJ2-1 TRBV19 few
CASSQDLGSSYNEQFF TRBJ2-1 TRBV14 .
CASSQKIVAGELFF TRBJ2-2 TRBV5-5 few
CSAPEFGDTDTQYF TRBJ2-3 TRBV20-1 .
CAIRPRGAITDTQYF TRBJ2-3 TRBV10-3 many
CASSIVGGQVGQPQHF TRBJ1-5 TRBV19 .
CAIQRATYNEQFF TRBJ2-1 TRBV11-2 many
CASSLVRTGTYTF TRBJ1-2 TRBV7-2 many
CAGSPTPDTEAFF TRBJ1-1 TRBV3-1 few
CATNRGPTDTQYF TRBJ2-3 TRBV24-1 .
CASSSLVAGARGSDNEQFF TRBJ2-1 TRBV6-9 .
CASSVETSDGYTF TRBJ1-2 TRBV9 .
CASSSGTSGSWKTQYF TRBJ2-5 TRBV28 many
CAIRAGGIDTQYF TRBJ2-3 TRBV7-9 few
CASPAALDATNEKLFF TRBJ1-4 TRBV30 .
CASSQGIGQVGSDTEAFF TRBJ1-1 TRBV14 few
CASSLTSGRVADNEQFF TRBJ2-1 TRBV5-4 few
CASSQESGTLYNEQFF TRBJ2-1 TRBV4-3 .